What follows are 13 T cell receptor beta chains derived from one specimen sequenced in a study of human T cells and chemical hapten exposure. TCRdb ran MiXCR on the RACE reads and lists one entry per CDR3 protein. The profile covers tens of thousands of distinct CDR3 sequences, with 8.5% to 10% appearing a single time and 14% taken by the ten largest. Sample time point: patch test 2, 6 weeks after DPC sensitization. Regarding treatment: therapeutic diphenylcyclopropenone sensitization with weekly scalp DPC. Unfractionated whole blood was the source of the extracted total RNA. This sample comprised whole blood, obtained in connection with sensitization to the hapten diphenylcyclopropenone (DPC). The receptors were sampled from a woman aged 25 to 39 with alopecia areata. Some clones in this sample may be carry-over from other donors' samples.

The table lists this clonotype with many counts. The gene calls are TRBV6-1 and TRBJ2-7, with a possible D match to TRBD1 (6 bases). V was cut by 8 bases and J by 6 bases, with 38 bases left in between. This CDR3 is built from 20 residues. Germline loops: CDR1 MNHNS, CDR2 SASEGT. This CDR3 reads CASRTDWGAEDPRKRSEQYF. DNA of the CDR3: TGTGCCAGCCGGACAGACTGGGGAGCTGAAGACCCGAGGAAAAGGTCCGAGCAGTACTTC.

This clonotype was recorded at least ten times. V and J are TRBV7-2 and TRBJ2-3; D unclear. This CDR3 contains 14 residues. Trimming took off 3 bases at V and 5 bases at J, with 12 bases between the two ends. CDR1 SGHTA and CDR2 FQGNSA come from the germline V gene. CDR3: CASSLVPRVDTQYF. CDR3 DNA: TGTGCCAGCAGCTTGGTCCCAAGGGTAGATACGCAGTATTTT.

V gene TRBV7-9 combines with J gene TRBJ2-3; 9 positions match TRBD1. The CDR3 sequence is 13 residues long. Germline assignment: CDR1 SEHNR and CDR2 FQNEAQ (reference sequence). J lost 10 bases, V lost 5 bases, and 7 bases had no gene match. The CDR3 is CASSQSDRGAQYF. CDR3 coding DNA: TGTGCCAGCAGCCAGAGCGACAGGGGGGCGCAGTATTTT.

This clonotype showed up just a few times. This chain links TRBV7-2 with TRBJ1-6, with 8 nucleotides matching TRBD1. J lost 7 bases, V lost 0 bases, and 2 bases had no gene match. This CDR3 is 15 amino acids long. Germline V gives CDR1 SGHTA, CDR2 FQGNSA. CDR3 nucleotide sequence: TGTGCCAGCAGCTTAGCCCCAGGGGGCAATTCACCCCTCCACTTT. Protein sequence: CASSLAPGGNSPLHF.

The chain uses TRBV28 and TRBJ2-7, with D perhaps matching TRBD1 (5 bases). Germline V lookup: CDR1 MDHEN, CDR2 SYDVKM. This CDR3 spans 13 amino acids. V lost 5 bases and J 3 bases, leaving 11 bases between the germline ends. As DNA, the CDR3 is TGTGCCAGCAGTCTATTAGGACACTACGAGCAGTACTTC. Translation gives CASSLLGHYEQYF.

This clonotype was picked up many times. The chain links TRBV7-2 to TRBJ2-1; D may be TRBD1 (6 bases). Germline-derived CDR1 and CDR2 are SGHTA and FQGNSA. The CDR3 covers 18 residues. Trimming cost V 5 bases and J 12 bases, with 32 bases left between them. The CDR3 DNA reads as TGTGCCAGCAGCGTACCGACCTGGACATCTCGACTCACCAGGGGGCAGTTCTTC. Residues: CASSVPTWTSRLTRGQFF.

This clonotype showed up many times. This chain connects TRBV14 to TRBJ1-6, with D unresolved. The CDR3 runs 14 residues. Germline CDR1 and CDR2: SGHDN and FVKESK. V was shortened by 0 bases and J by 5 bases, with 5 bases between the two germline ends. The CDR3 region has the DNA TGTGCCAGCAGCCAAGAATTGGATAATTCACCCCTCCACTTT. Protein sequence: CASSQELDNSPLHF.

The chain recombines TRBV12-3 or TRBV12-4 with TRBJ1-6; no clear D gene. This CDR3 is 13 amino acids long. The ends were cut back, 7 bases at V and 7 bases at J, with 11 bases in the middle. DNA for the CDR3: TGTGCCAGCACCTCGACGACGAATTCACCCCTCCACTTT. Translation: CASTSTTNSPLHF.

This rearrangement joins TRBV7-3 to TRBJ2-1; 7 positions match TRBD2. The CDR3 has 15 residues. Unmatched junction bases numbered 4, after V lost 1 base and J lost 4 bases. CDR1 and CDR2 from the germline V gene are SGHTA and FQGTGA. As DNA, the CDR3 is TGTGCCAGCAGCTTAATGGGACTACCATACAATGAGCAGTTCTTC. It encodes CASSLMGLPYNEQFF.

At least ten counts were recorded for this clonotype. The CDR3 DNA sequence: TGTGCCAGTAGTCTCCACAGGGAGAGACAGCCCCAGCATTTT. Translated, it gives CASSLHRERQPQHF. The chain is built from TRBV19 and TRBJ1-5; possibly TRBD1 for D (6 bases). Trimming took 5 bases from V and 7 from J, leaving 15 bases between them. The length of the CDR3 is 14 residues. Looked up from germline, CDR1 is LNHDA and CDR2 is SQIVND (reference sequence).

This clonotype showed up just a few times. This sequence joins TRBV12-3 or TRBV12-4 and TRBJ1-4, with TRBD1 identical over 7 bases. J gave up 5 bases and V 3 bases, and 6 bases lay outside the gene matches. The CDR3 sequence is 15 residues long. For the CDR3, the DNA is TGTGCCAGCAGTTTGAGGGGGCGTCTGAATGAAAAACTGTTTTTT. Translating gives CASSLRGRLNEKLFF.

The sample holds many counts of this clonotype. The chain has TRBV2 and TRBJ1-1, with TRBD1 matching over 8 bases. This CDR3 spans 13 amino acids. The V segment lost 4 bases and the J segment 3 bases; nucleotides outside the gene matches: 1. Germline assignment: CDR1 SNHLY and CDR2 FYNNEI. In DNA, the CDR3 is TGTGCCAGCAGTGGGACAGGGTACACTGAAGCTTTCTTT. Translating gives CASSGTGYTEAFF.

V is TRBV4-1 and J is TRBJ2-5, with D unresolved. Germline lookup yields CDR1 MGHRA and CDR2 YSYEKL. Trimming pared 6 bases from V and 2 bases from J, leaving 16 bases between. The CDR3 loop spans 15 amino acids. The CDR3 DNA reads TGCGCCAGCAGGAGGCGGCTGGGTAGGCAAGAGACCCAGTACTTC. This sequence encodes CASRRRLGRQETQYF.